Listed below are T cell receptor beta chains from one sample, sequenced in a study of blood T cell repertoires in COVID-19. Measured with immunoSEQ multiplex PCR; TCRdb has only the in-frame clones, and not every one. Of about 150,000 clones detected, approximately 84% appear once; the ten largest clones hold around 3.7%. Sequences were obtained from PBMCs or T cells enriched from blood (not recorded which). All receptors come from a woman in her forties or fifties with acute COVID-19. The CDR3 runs from the conserved cysteine through the conserved F or W. D genes are given only for firm matches. Size values are once, few and many counts, or a class for expanded clones, and some rows have none.

CDR3	DNA	V	size	D	J
CSAYWSYEQYF	TGCAGTGCTTACTGGTCCTACGAGCAGTACTTC	TRBV20-1	.	.	TRBJ2-7
CASSDGRDETDTQYF	TGTGCCAGCAGTGACGGGCGGGATGAGACAGATACGCAGTATTTT	TRBV6-4	.	.	TRBJ2-3
CASSYSPQGDGELFF	TGTGCCAGCAGTTACAGCCCCCAAGGGGACGGGGAGCTGTTTTTT	TRBV6-5	.	.	TRBJ2-2
CSVEVPQTGFYGYTF	TGCAGCGTTGAGGTCCCCCAGACTGGATTCTATGGCTACACCTTC	TRBV29-1	.	.	TRBJ1-2
CASSITYGYTF	TGTGCCAGCAGTATCACTTATGGCTACACCTTC	TRBV6-5	.	.	TRBJ1-2
CAISEGQGTETQYF	TGTGCCATCAGTGAGGGACAGGGGACTGAGACCCAGTACTTC	TRBV10-3	.	TRBD1	TRBJ2-5
CASRGQETQYF	TGCGCCAGCCGGGGGCAAGAGACCCAGTACTTC	TRBV5-1	.	.	TRBJ2-5
CASSISQASGMGYNEQFF	TGTGCCAGTAGTATAAGCCAGGCTAGCGGTATGGGGTACAATGAGCAGTTCTTC	TRBV19	.	TRBD2	TRBJ2-1
CASNRATNEKLFF	TGTGCCAGCAACAGGGCAACTAATGAAAAACTGTTTTTT	TRBV28	.	.	TRBJ1-4
CASSLRQGSMAEAFF	TGTGCCAGCAGCCTCAGACAGGGGAGTATGGCTGAAGCTTTCTTT	TRBV2	few	TRBD1	TRBJ1-1
CASSFGTGRSGELFF	TGTGCCAGCAGTTTTGGGACAGGGCGGAGCGGGGAGCTGTTTTTT	TRBV27	.	TRBD1	TRBJ2-2
CASSPAGLAGGIPGELFF	TGTGCCAGCAGCCCCGCCGGACTAGCGGGAGGGATTCCCGGGGAGCTGTTTTTT	TRBV11-2	.	TRBD2	TRBJ2-2
CASSGGARGNGYTF	TGTGCCAGCAGTGGTGGGGCCAGGGGGAACGGCTACACCTTC	TRBV2	.	TRBD1	TRBJ1-2
CASSLPRGTGDEKLFF	TGCGCCAGCAGCTTACCAAGGGGGACAGGGGACGAAAAACTGTTTTTT	TRBV5-1	.	TRBD1	TRBJ1-4
CASSNTGTGGLNEQFF	TGTGCCAGTTCAAACACCGGGACAGGGGGCCTCAATGAGCAGTTCTTC	TRBV6-4	.	TRBD1	TRBJ2-1
CASSRPGTGGAMAGYTF	TGTGCCAGTAGTCGTCCCGGGACAGGGGGCGCAATGGCTGGCTACACCTTC	TRBV19	once	TRBD1	TRBJ1-2
CASSFRGRSTEAFF	TGCGCCAGCAGCTTCAGGGGACGGAGCACTGAAGCTTTCTTT	TRBV5-1	once	.	TRBJ1-1
CAIKRTGGVDEQFF	TGTGCCATCAAGCGGACAGGGGGAGTCGATGAGCAGTTCTTC	TRBV2	.	TRBD1	TRBJ2-1
CASRGWGRYPTDTQYF	TGCGCCAGCAGGGGGTGGGGGAGGTACCCCACAGATACGCAGTATTTT	TRBV10-2	.	.	TRBJ2-3
CSVAPSEAGNTIYF	TGCAGCGTTGCCCCAAGCGAAGCTGGAAACACCATATATTTT	TRBV29-1	.	.	TRBJ1-3
CASSFSGNSEQFF	TGTGCCAGCAGCTTCTCCGGCAACAGTGAGCAGTTCTTC	TRBV12-3/TRBV12-4	.	.	TRBJ2-1
CASGTGTSGSNEQFF	TGTGCCAGCGGGACCGGGACTAGCGGGAGTAATGAGCAGTTCTTC	TRBV7-3	.	TRBD2	TRBJ2-1
CASSPRGDNEQFF	TGTGCCAGCTCACCTAGAGGCGACAATGAGCAGTTCTTC	TRBV18	.	.	TRBJ2-1
CASRTGTDFKAFF	TGTGCCAGCAGAACCGGGACAGATTTTAAAGCTTTCTTT	TRBV12-3/TRBV12-4	.	TRBD1	TRBJ1-1
CASSQAWGGELFF	TGTGCCAGCAGCCAAGCCTGGGGGGGGGAACTGTTTTTT	TRBV14	.	.	TRBJ1-4
CASMAGGPTDTQYF	TGTGCCAGCATGGCGGGAGGCCCCACAGATACGCAGTATTTT	TRBV2	.	TRBD2	TRBJ2-3
CASSVGQGKVAQYF	TGTGCCAGCAGTGTTGGGCAGGGGAAGGTCGCTCAGTACTTC	TRBV2	.	.	TRBJ2-4
CASSTDFSHTEAFF	TGTGCCAGCAGTACGGACTTCAGTCACACTGAAGCTTTCTTT	TRBV6-5	once	.	TRBJ1-1
CASSYTGTGGNYEQFF	TGTGCCAGCAGTTATACCGGGACAGGGGGTAACTATGAGCAGTTCTTC	TRBV6-5	.	TRBD1	TRBJ2-1
CASTPSGDLGGYTF	TGTGCCAGTACTCCCTCGGGGGACTTAGGGGGCTACACCTTC	TRBV3-1/TRBV3-2	few	.	TRBJ1-2
CASSPRQGNYGYTF	TGCGCCAGCAGCCCGCGACAGGGGAACTATGGCTACACCTTC	TRBV5-1	.	TRBD1	TRBJ1-2
CASSRVGESYNSPLHF	TGTGCCAGCAGCCGAGTTGGAGAATCCTATAATTCACCCCTCCACTTT	TRBV7-8	many	.	TRBJ1-6
CASSLGGSGYEQYF	TGTGCCAGCAGCTTAGGCGGGAGTGGATACGAGCAGTACTTC	TRBV13	.	.	TRBJ2-7
CASAGLTYEQYF	TGCGCCAGCGCAGGGCTGACCTACGAGCAGTACTTC	TRBV5-1	.	.	TRBJ2-7
CASSTQGRETQYF	TGTGCCAGTAGTACACAGGGACGTGAGACCCAGTACTTC	TRBV19	.	.	TRBJ2-5
CASQYRFQPETQYF	TGTGCCAGCCAATACAGATTCCAGCCAGAGACCCAGTACTTC	TRBV13	.	.	TRBJ2-5
CASSLVGAGAYEQYF	TGTGCCAGCAGCTTAGTCGGCGCGGGTGCCTACGAGCAGTACTTC	TRBV11-3	once	.	TRBJ2-7
CAAQDRGLDNSPLHF	TGTGCCGCGCAAGACAGGGGCCTCGATAATTCACCCCTCCACTTT	TRBV10-3	.	TRBD1	TRBJ1-6
CASSEEGLAGDEQYF	TGTGCCAGCAGTGAGGAGGGGCTAGCGGGAGACGAGCAGTACTTC	TRBV6-1	.	TRBD2	TRBJ2-7
CASSEGQDGRELTYNEQFF	TGTGCCAGCAGTGAAGGGCAGGACGGGCGGGAGCTCACCTACAATGAGCAGTTCTTC	TRBV6-1	.	TRBD2	TRBJ2-1
CASSPNRGRSEKLFF	TGTGCCAGCAGTCCAAACAGGGGGCGGAGTGAAAAACTGTTTTTT	TRBV7-2	.	TRBD1	TRBJ1-4
CAITPGGSTDTQYF	TGTGCCATCACCCCGGGGGGTAGCACAGATACGCAGTATTTT	TRBV10-3	.	TRBD2	TRBJ2-3
CASSLTGNTQYF	TGTGCCAGCAGCTTAACCGGTAATACGCAGTATTTT	TRBV13	.	.	TRBJ2-3
CASSLGGGGLAGRNEQFF	TGTGCCAGCAGCCTCGGAGGGGGTGGACTAGCGGGACGTAATGAGCAGTTCTTC	TRBV7-2	.	TRBD2	TRBJ2-1
CATSGFTGGELFF	TGTGCCACCAGTGGGTTCACGGGCGGGGAGCTGTTTTTT	TRBV24-1	.	.	TRBJ2-2
CAISGNRGSYEQYF	TGTGCCATCAGTGGAAACAGGGGATCCTACGAGCAGTACTTC	TRBV10-3	.	TRBD1	TRBJ2-7
CASSPSMTDTQYF	TGTGCCAGCAGCCCTAGTATGACAGATACGCAGTATTTT	TRBV27	.	.	TRBJ2-3
CASSPSVEGGDGYTF	TGTGCCAGCTCACCATCGGTCGAGGGAGGAGATGGCTACACCTTC	TRBV18	.	.	TRBJ1-2
CASSEISGPQYF	TGTGCCAGCAGTGAGATTAGTGGGCCCCAGTACTTC	TRBV2	.	.	TRBJ2-5